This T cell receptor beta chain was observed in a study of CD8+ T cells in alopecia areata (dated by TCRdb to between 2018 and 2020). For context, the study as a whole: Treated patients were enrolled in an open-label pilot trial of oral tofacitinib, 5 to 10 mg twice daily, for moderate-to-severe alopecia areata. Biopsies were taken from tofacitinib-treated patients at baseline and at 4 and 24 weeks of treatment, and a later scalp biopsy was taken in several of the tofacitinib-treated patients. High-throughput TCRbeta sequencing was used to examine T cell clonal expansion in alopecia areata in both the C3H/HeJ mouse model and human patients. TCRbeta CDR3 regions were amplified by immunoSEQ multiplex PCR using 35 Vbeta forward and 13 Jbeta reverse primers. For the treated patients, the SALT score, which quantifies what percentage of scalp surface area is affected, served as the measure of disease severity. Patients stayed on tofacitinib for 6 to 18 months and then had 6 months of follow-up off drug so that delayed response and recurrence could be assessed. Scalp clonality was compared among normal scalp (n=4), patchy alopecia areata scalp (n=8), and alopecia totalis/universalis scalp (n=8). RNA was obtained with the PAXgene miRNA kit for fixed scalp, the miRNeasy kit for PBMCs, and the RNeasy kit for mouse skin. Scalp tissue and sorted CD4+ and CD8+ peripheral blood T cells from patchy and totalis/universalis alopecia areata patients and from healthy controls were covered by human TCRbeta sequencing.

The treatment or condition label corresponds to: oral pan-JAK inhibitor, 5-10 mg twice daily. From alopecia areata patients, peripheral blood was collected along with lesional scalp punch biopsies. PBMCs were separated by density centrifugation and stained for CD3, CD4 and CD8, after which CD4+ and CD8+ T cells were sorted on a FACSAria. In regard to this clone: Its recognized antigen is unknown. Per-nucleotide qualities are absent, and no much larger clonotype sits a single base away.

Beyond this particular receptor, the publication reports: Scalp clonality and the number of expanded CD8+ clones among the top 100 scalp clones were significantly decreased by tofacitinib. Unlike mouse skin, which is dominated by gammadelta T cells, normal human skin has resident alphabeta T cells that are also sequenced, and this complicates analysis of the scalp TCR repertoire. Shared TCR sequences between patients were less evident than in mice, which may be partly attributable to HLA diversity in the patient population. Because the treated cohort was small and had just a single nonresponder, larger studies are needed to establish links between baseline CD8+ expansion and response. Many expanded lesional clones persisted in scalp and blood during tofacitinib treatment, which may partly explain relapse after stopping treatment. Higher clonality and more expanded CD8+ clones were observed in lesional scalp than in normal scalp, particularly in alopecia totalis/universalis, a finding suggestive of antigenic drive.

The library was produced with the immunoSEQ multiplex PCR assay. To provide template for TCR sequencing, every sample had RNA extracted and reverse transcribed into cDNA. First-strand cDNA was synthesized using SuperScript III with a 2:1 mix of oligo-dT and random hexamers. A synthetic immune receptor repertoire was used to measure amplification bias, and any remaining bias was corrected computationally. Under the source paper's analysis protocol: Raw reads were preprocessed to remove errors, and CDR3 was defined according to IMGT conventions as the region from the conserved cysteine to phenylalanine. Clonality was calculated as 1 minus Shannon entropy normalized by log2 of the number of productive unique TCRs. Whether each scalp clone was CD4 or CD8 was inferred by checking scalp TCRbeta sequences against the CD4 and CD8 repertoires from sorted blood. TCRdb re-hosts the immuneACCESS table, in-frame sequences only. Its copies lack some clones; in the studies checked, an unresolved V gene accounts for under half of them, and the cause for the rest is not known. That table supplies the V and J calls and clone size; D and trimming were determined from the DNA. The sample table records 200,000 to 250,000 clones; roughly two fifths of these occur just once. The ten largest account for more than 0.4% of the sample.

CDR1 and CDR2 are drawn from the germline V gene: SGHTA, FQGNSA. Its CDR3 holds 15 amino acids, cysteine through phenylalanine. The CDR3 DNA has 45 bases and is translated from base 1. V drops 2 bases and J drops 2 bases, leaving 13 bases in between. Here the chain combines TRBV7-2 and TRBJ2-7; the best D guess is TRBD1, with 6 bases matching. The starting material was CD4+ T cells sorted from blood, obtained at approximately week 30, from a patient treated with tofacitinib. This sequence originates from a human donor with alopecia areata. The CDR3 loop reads CASSLRAGVAYEQYF. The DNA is TGTGCCAGCAGCTTACGGGCAGGGGTAGCCTACGAGCAGTACTTC.